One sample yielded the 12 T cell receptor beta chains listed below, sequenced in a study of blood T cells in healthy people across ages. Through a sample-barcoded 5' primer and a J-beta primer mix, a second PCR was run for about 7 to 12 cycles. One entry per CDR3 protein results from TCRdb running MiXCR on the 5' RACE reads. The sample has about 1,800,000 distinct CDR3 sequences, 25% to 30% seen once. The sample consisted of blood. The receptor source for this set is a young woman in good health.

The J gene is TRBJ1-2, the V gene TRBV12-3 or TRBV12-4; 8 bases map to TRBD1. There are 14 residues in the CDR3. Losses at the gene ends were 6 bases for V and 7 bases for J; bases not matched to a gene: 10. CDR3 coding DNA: TGTGCCAGCAGCTCACTTCAGGGGGCAGGTGGCTACACCTTC. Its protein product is CASSSLQGAGGYTF.

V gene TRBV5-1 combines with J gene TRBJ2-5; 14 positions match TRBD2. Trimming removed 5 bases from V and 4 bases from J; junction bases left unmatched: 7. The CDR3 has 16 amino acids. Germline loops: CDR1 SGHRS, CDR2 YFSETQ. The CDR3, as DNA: TGCGCCAGCAGTGGACTAGCGGGGGGCCGACGAGAGACCCAGTACTTC. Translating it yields CASSGLAGGRRETQYF.

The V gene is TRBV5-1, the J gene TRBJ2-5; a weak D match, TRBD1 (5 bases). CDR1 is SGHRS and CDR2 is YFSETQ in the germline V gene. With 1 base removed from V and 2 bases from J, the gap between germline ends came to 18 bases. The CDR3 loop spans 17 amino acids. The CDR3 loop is CASSLFQGSGQQETQYF. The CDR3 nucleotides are TGCGCCAGCAGCTTGTTTCAGGGATCTGGGCAACAAGAGACCCAGTACTTC.

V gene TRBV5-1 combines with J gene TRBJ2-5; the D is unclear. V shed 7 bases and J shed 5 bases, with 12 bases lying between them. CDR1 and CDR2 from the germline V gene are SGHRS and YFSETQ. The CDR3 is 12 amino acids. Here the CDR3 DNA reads TGCGCCAGCGCCCTAGAGGAGGAGACCCAGTACTTC. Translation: CASALEEETQYF.

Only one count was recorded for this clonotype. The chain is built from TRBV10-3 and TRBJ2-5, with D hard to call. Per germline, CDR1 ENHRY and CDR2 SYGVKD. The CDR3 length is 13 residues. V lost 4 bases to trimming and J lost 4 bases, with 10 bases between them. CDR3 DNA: TGTGCCATCAGTGTGTCCCCGGGAGAGACCCAGTACTTC. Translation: CAISVSPGETQYF.

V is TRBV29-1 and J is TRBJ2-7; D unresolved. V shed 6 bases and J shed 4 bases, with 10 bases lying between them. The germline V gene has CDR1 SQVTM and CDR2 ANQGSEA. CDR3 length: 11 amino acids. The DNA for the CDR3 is TGCAGCGTCTCCGTCGGTTACGAGCAGTACTTC. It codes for CSVSVGYEQYF.

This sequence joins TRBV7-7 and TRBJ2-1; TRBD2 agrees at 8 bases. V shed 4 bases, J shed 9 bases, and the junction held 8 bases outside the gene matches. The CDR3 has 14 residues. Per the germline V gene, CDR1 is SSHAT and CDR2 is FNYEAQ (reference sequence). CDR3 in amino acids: CASSSGLELGEQFF. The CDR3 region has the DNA TGTGCCAGCAGCTCGGGACTAGAACTAGGTGAGCAGTTCTTC. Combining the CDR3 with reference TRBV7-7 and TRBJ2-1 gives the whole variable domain GAGVSQSPRYKVTKRGQDVTLRCDPISSHATLYWYQQALGQGPEFLTYFNYEAQPDKSGLPSDRFSAERPEGSISTLTIQRTEQRDSAMYRCASSSGLELGEQFFGPGTRLTVL.

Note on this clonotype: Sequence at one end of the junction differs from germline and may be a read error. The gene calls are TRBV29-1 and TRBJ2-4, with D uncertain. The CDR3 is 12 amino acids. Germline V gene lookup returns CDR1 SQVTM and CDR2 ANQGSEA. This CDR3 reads CGVVLGWDIQYF. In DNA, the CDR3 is TGCGGCGTTGTCTTGGGATGGGACATTCAGTACTTC.

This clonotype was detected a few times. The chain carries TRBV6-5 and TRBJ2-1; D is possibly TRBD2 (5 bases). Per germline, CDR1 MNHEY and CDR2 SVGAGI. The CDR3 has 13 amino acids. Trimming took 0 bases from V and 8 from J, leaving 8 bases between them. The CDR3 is CASSYSIGDEQFF. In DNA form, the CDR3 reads TGTGCCAGCAGTTACTCGATCGGGGATGAGCAGTTCTTC.

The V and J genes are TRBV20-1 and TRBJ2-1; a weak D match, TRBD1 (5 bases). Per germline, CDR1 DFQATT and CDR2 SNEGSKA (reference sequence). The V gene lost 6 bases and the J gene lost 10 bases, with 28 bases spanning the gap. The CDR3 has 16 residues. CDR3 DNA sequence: TGCAGTGCCCAACACTATGTAACAGGAACCTCCTACGAGCAGTTCTTC. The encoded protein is CSAQHYVTGTSYEQFF.

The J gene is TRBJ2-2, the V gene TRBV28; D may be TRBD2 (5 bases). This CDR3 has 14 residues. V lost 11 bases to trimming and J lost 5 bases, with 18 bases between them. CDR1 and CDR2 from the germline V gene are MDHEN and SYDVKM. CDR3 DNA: TGTGCCTCCCTTGGGCTAGCAGTAACCGGGGAGCTGTTTTTT. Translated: CASLGLAVTGELFF.

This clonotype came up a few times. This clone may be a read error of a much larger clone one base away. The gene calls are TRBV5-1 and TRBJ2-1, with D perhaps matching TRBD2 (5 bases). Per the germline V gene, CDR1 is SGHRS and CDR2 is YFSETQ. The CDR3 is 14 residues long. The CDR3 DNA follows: TGCGCCTGCAGCCCGCCCGGGGTGACTGGTGAGCAGTTCTTC. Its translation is CACSPPGVTGEQFF.